This T cell receptor beta chain stems from a study of immune heterogeneity within non-small cell lung tumors. Bulk tumor genomic DNA constituted the template, at 550 to 750 ng per sample. Several far-apart biopsies were taken per primary tumor during surgery. These patients got curative surgery after being newly diagnosed with untreated non-small cell lung cancer. Each donor was a newly diagnosed non-small cell lung cancer patient undergoing surgery with curative intent. As concerns this clonotype: What it binds is not known. The junction differs from germline at one of its ends, possibly a read error.

Findings and limits, study-wide: Within a patient, dominant CDR3 beta clonotypes were shared across sites, though different locations had unique frequent clones. Patients largely differed in their high-frequency T-cell receptor beta clonotypes.

The authors amplified TCR beta CDR3 by multiplex PCR with 32 V and 13 J primers. TCRdb re-called the multiplex PCR reads through MiXCR, storing one row per CDR3 protein. Here the sample spans around 20,000 distinct CDR3 sequences, around 27% being singletons. CDR3 size: 15 residues. In germline, CDR1 is SGDLS, CDR2 YYNGEE. The receptor comes from a man aged 35 to 55 with non-small cell lung cancer. The chain joins TRBV9 to TRBJ2-7, with D tentatively TRBD1 (6 bases). Input material: lung tumor tissue. CDR3 DNA: TGTGCCAGCAGCCCCAGCCCGGACAGCTCCTACGAGCAGTGCTTC. Translation: CASSPSPDSSYEQCF.